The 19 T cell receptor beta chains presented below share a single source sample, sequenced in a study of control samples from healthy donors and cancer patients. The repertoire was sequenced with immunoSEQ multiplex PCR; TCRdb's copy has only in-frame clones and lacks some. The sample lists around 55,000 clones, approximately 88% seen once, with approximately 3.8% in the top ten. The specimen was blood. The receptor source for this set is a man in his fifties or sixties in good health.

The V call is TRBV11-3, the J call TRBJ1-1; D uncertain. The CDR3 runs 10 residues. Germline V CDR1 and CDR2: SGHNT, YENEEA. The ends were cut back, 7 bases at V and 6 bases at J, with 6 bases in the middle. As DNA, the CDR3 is TGTGCCAGCAAACGGTCTGAAGCTTTCTTT. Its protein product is CASKRSEAFF.

Written as DNA, the CDR3 is TGTGCCAGCCGCTCCGGGACAGGGAACACCGGGGAGCTGTTTTTT. It yields the protein CASRSGTGNTGELFF. The chain links TRBV11-3 to TRBJ2-2, with 8 bases identical to TRBD1. CDR1 is SGHNT, CDR2 YENEEA, per germline. The CDR3 covers 15 residues. With 8 bases clipped from V and 1 base from J, the junction kept 6 bases outside the gene matches.

The CDR3 reads CASSEAFRTGHYGYTF. CDR3 in DNA: TGTGCCAGCAGTGAAGCCTTCAGGACAGGGCACTATGGCTACACCTTC. The chain recombines TRBV6-1 with TRBJ1-2; 8 bases are a match to TRBD1. The CDR3 is made up of 16 amino acids. V trimming: 0 bases; J trimming: 3 bases; junction bases outside the gene matches: 6. CDR1 and CDR2 from the germline V gene are MNHNS and SASEGT.

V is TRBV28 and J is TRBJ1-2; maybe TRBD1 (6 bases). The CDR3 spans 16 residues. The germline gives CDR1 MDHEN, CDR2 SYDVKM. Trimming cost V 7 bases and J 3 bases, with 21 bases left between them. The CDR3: CASIPEGGRIYYGYTF. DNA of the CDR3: TGTGCCAGCATCCCGGAGGGGGGGCGCATATACTATGGCTACACCTTC.

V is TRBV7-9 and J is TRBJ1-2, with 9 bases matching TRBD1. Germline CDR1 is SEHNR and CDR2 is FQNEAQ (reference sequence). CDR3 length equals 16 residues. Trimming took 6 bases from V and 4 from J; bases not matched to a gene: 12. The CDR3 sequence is CASSPTLWDRVYGYTF. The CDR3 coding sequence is TGTGCCAGCAGTCCAACTCTTTGGGACAGGGTCTATGGCTACACCTTC.

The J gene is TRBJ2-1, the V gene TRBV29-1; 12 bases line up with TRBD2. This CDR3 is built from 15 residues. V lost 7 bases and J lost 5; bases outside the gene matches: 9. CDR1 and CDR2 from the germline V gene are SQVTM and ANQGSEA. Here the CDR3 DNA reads TGCAGCGCGGGGGCGACTAGCGGGAGAAACAATGAGCAGTTCTTC. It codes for CSAGATSGRNNEQFF.

This CDR3 is CASSYSAGVEGTEAFF. The CDR3 bases are TGTGCCAGCAGTTACTCGGCGGGGGTGGAAGGTACTGAAGCTTTCTTT. The chain has TRBV6-6 and TRBJ1-1; tentatively, D is TRBD1 (5 bases). This CDR3 region has 16 residues. The ends were cut back, 0 bases at V and 5 bases at J, with 16 bases in the middle. Germline V CDR1 and CDR2: MNHNY, SVGAGI (reference sequence).

The DNA of the CDR3 is TGTGCCAGCAGCTCCGACAGGGACGAGACCCAGTACTTC. It is translated as CASSSDRDETQYF. The V call is TRBV7-3, the J call TRBJ2-5; TRBD1 agrees at 7 bases. This CDR3 spans 13 amino acids. After removal of 4 bases from V and 5 bases from J, the junction contained 4 bases not matched to a gene. Per the germline V gene, CDR1 is SGHTA and CDR2 is FQGTGA.

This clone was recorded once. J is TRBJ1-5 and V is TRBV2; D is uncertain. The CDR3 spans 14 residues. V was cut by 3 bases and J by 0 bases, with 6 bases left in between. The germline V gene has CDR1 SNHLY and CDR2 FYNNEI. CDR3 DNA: TGTGCCAGCAGTGATATGGCTAGCAATCAGCCCCAGCATTTT. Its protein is CASSDMASNQPQHF.

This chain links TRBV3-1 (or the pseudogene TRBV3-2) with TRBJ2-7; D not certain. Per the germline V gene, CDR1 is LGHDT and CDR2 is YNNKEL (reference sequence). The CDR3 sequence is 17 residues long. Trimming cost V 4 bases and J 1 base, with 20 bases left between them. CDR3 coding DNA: TGTGCCAGCAGCCCCAACTTGGGGTTTATTAGATCCTACGAGCAGTACTTC. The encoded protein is CASSPNLGFIRSYEQYF.

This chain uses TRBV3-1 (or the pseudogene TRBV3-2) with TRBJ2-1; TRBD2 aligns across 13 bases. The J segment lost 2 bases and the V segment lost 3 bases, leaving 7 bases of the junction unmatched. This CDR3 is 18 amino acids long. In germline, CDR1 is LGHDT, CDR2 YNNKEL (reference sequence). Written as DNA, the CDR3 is TGTGCCAGCAGCCATACCGCAGGGACTAGCGGGGCCTACAATGAGCAGTTCTTC. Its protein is CASSHTAGTSGAYNEQFF.

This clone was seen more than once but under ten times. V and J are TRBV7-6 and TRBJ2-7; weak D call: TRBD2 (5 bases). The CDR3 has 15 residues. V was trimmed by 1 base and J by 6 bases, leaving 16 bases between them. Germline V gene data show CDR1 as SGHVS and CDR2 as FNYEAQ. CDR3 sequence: CASSLEPGGALEQYF. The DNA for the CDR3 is TGTGCCAGCAGCTTAGAACCCGGAGGTGCGCTCGAGCAGTACTTC.

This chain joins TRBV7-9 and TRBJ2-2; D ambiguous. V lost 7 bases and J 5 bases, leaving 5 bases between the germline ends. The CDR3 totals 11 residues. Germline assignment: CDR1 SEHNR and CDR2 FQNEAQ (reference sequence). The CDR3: CASTDTGELFF. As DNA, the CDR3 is TGTGCCAGCACCGATACCGGGGAGCTGTTTTTT.

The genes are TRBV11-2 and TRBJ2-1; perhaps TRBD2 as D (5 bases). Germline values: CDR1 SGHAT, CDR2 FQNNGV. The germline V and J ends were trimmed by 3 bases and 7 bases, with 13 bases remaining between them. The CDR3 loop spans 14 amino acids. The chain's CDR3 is CASSLSGFGNEQFF. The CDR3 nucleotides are TGTGCCAGCAGCTTGTCGGGGTTTGGGAATGAGCAGTTCTTC.

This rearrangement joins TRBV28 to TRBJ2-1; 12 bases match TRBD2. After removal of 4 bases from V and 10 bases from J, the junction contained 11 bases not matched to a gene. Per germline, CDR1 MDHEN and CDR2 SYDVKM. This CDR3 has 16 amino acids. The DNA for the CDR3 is TGTGCCAGCAGTTCCCTTGGGGCTAGCGGGAGGGGGGAGCAGTTCTTC. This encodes CASSSLGASGRGEQFF.

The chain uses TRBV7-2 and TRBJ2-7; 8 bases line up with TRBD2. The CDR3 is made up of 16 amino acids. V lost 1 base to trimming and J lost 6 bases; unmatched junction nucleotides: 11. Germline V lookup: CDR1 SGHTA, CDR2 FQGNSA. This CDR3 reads CASSLVPAGVFGEQYF. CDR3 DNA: TGTGCCAGCAGCTTAGTACCAGCGGGAGTTTTTGGCGAGCAGTACTTC.

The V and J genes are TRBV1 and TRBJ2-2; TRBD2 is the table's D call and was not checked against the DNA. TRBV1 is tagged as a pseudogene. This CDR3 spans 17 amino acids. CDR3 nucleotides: TGCACCAGCAGCCAAGATAGACTAGCTGCGAACACCGGGGAGCTGTTTTTT. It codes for CTSSQDRLAANTGELFF.

CDR3 loop: CSVDDDPGGYTF. DNA of the CDR3: TGCAGCGTTGATGATGACCCCGGGGGCTACACCTTC. The chain combines TRBV29-1 with TRBJ1-2, with D uncertain. The CDR3 spans 12 residues. Germline CDR1 SQVTM, CDR2 ANQGSEA. V lost 3 bases, J lost 8 bases, and 13 bases lay in between.

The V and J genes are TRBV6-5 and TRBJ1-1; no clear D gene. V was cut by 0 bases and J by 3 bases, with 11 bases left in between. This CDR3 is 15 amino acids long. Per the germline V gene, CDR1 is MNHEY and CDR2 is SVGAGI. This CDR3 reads CASSYSYRMDTEAFF. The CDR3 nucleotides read TGTGCCAGCAGTTACTCGTACCGGATGGACACTGAAGCTTTCTTT.